This T cell receptor (beta chain) is drawn from a study of shared clonotypes between healthy human individuals. CDR3 length equals 14 residues. Germline V gene data show CDR1 as SGHKS and CDR2 as YYEKEE (reference sequence). Between the trimmed V and J ends, which lost 0 bases and 2 bases, there was a span of 8 bases. Naive CD8 cells comprised CD45RO-negative, CCR7-positively selected cells, excluding terminally differentiated effector memory CD45RA+ cells. TCRdb keeps only in-frame clones here, not all; method: immunoSEQ multiplex PCR. The data show millions of clones, with more than 85% seen just once and roughly 1.7% held by the top ten.

Sequencing was done on a sample of naive CD8+ T cells from PBMCs. The rearrangement links TRBV5-5 to TRBJ1-2; D perhaps matches TRBD1 (5 bases). This receptor was obtained from a man aged 18 to 30 in good health. Some clones in this sample may be carry-over from other donors' samples. In nucleotides, the CDR3 is TGTGCCAGCAGCTTGGATAGGGACAACTATGGCTACACCTTC. Translating gives CASSLDRDNYGYTF.